The next 6 T cell receptor beta chains were all read from a single sample in a study of cytomegalovirus exposure and HLA in healthy donors. The PCR contained 60 Vbeta and 13 Jbeta primers. TCRdb's table, derived via immunoSEQ multiplex PCR, lists solely in-frame clones and lacks some. The table has about 150,000 clones, 85% seen once. The specimen sequenced was PBMCs. The receptor source for this set is a boy between 2 and 10 years old in good health and CMV-seronegative.

The chain joins TRBV9 to TRBJ2-1; 9 bases map to TRBD1. J gave up 3 bases and V 3 bases, and 4 bases lay outside the gene matches. Germline CDR1 SGDLS, CDR2 YYNGEE. This CDR3 is built from 15 residues. CDR3 amino acids: CASSESGQGYNEQFF. The CDR3 DNA reads TGTGCCAGCAGCGAATCGGGACAGGGCTACAATGAGCAGTTCTTC.

J is TRBJ1-2 and V is TRBV18, with 8 nucleotides matching TRBD1. In germline, CDR1 is KGHSH, CDR2 LQKENI. V dropped 6 bases and J dropped 7; count of bases not matched to a gene: 13. The CDR3 runs to 15 residues. The CDR3 nucleotides read TGTGCCAGCTCGAACACAGGACAGGGAGAGTCTGGCTACACCTTC. This gives the protein CASSNTGQGESGYTF.

The chain joins TRBV4-2 to TRBJ2-3, with D perhaps TRBD2 (6 bases). Looked up from germline, CDR1 is LGHNA and CDR2 is YNFKEQ. The CDR3 loop spans 17 amino acids. V gave up 0 bases and J gave up 0 bases, with 13 bases separating them. The CDR3 DNA follows: TGTGCCAGCAGCCAAGAAGGCCGCAGCGGGAGCACAGATACGCAGTATTTT. Amino acids: CASSQEGRSGSTDTQYF.

CDR3 DNA: TGTGCCACCGGGGTCCGTAGGGGTCCTCTTAGTGACGTC. Its protein is CATGVRRGPLSDV. V is TRBV15 and J is TRBJ2-7, with D perhaps TRBD1 (5 bases). The CDR3 spans 13 residues. Germline loops: CDR1 LNHNV, CDR2 YYDKDF (reference sequence).

V usage is TRBV5-1 and J usage is TRBJ1-6; TRBD1 matches at 8 bases. V gave up 0 bases and J gave up 10 bases; unmatched junction bases: 6. The germline gives CDR1 SGHRS, CDR2 YFSETQ. The length of the CDR3 is 15 residues. The CDR3 protein is CASSLDTGGISPLHF. The CDR3 DNA sequence: TGCGCCAGCAGCTTGGATACAGGGGGGATCTCACCCCTCCACTTT.

The rearrangement joins TRBV5-4 to TRBJ2-5; TRBD1 aligns across 9 bases. The germline gives CDR1 SGHNT, CDR2 YYREEE (reference sequence). V lost 3 bases and J lost 5; bases outside the gene matches: 14. This CDR3 comprises 17 residues. CDR3 DNA sequence: TGTGCCAGCAGCTCGGGACAGGGTCAACGTAAGGGGGAGACCCAGTACTTC. This sequence encodes CASSSGQGQRKGETQYF.